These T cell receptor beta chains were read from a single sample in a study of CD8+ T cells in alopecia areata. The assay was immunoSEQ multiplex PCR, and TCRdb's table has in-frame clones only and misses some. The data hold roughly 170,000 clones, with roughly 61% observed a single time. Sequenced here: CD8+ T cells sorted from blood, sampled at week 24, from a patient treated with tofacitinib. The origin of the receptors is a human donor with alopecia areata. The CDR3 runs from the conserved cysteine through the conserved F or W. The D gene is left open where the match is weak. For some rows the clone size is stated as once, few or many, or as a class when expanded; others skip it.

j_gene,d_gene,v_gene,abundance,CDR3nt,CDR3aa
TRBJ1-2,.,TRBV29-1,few,TGCAGCGTTGAAGAAAGGCAGGCGGCTTCGTATGGCTACACCTTC,CSVEERQAASYGYTF
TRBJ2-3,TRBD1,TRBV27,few,TGTGCCAGCCGAAAGCCCGGGACAGGGTTTGATACGCAGTATTTT,CASRKPGTGFDTQYF
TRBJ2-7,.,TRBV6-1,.,TGTGCCATCGCAGGTGCTTCCTCGGGGGAGCAGTACTTC,CAIAGASSGEQYF
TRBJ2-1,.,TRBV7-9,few,TGTGCCAGCCTTTCTGGACGGGGCTTGAATGAGCAGTTCTTC,CASLSGRGLNEQFF
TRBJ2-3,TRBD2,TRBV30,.,TGTGCCTCCGACCACGGCGGGGGGGCCACAGATACGCAGTATTTT,CASDHGGGATDTQYF
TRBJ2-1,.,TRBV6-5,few,TGTGCCAGCAGTTACCGGGGTTACAATGAGCAGTTCTTC,CASSYRGYNEQFF
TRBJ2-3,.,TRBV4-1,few,TGCGCCAGCAGCCAAGATTCCAGCCTCACAGATACGCAGTATTTT,CASSQDSSLTDTQYF
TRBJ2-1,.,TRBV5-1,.,TGCGCCAGCAGCTTATACAATGAGCAGTTCTTC,CASSLYNEQFF
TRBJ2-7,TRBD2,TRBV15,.,TGTGCCACCAGCAGAGAAGGCGGGGGGCAGGAGCAGTACTTC,CATSREGGGQEQYF
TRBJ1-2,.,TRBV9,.,TGTGCCAGCAGCGCAGAACAGGGTATGGGCGGCTACACCTTC,CASSAEQGMGGYTF
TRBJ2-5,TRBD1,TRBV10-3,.,TGTGCCATCAACGCGGACAGGGGGGAGACCCAGTACTTC,CAINADRGETQYF
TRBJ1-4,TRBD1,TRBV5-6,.,TGTGCCAGCAGCTTGGGACAGGGTGAAAAACTGTTTTTT,CASSLGQGEKLFF
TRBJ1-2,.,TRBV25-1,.,TGTGCCAGCAGTCCCCCGGGTAGTACCTCTAACTATGGCTACACCTTC,CASSPPGSTSNYGYTF
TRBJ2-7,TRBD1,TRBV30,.,TGTGCCTGGAGCGCCAGACAGGGTGAGAGGGACTTC,CAWSARQGERDF
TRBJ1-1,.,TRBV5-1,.,TGCGCCAGCAGCTTTGACTTCCTCACTGAAGCTTTCTTT,CASSFDFLTEAFF
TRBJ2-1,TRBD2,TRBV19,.,TGTGCCAGTACCCTCCTAGCGGGGACCTACAATGAGCAGTTCTTC,CASTLLAGTYNEQFF
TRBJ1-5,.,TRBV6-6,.,TGTGCCAGCAGGGTTGACAGGAGCAATCAGCCCCAGCATTTT,CASRVDRSNQPQHF
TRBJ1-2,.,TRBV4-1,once,TGCGCCAGCAGCCAGGTGCCGGGGACTATCTATGGCTACACCTTC,CASSQVPGTIYGYTF
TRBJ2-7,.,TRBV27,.,TGTGCCAGCAGTTCCGACGGGCAGGAGATCTACGAGCAGTACTTC,CASSSDGQEIYEQYF
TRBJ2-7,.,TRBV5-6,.,TGTGCCAGCAGCTTGGCAGGGTTCCTTTCCACCTACGAGCAGTACTTC,CASSLAGFLSTYEQYF
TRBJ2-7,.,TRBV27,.,TGTGCCAGCAGTCCCTATCCCACACGAGGGGATCGATCCTACGAGCAGTACTTC,CASSPYPTRGDRSYEQYF
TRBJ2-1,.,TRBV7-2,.,TGTGCCAGCAGCCCCCCGGCGGGGGATGGGGGCATGAATGAGCAGTTCTTC,CASSPPAGDGGMNEQFF